The 21 T cell receptor beta chains given below trace back to one sample, sequenced in a study of blood T cell repertoires in COVID-19. Here immunoSEQ multiplex PCR was the method, and the copy in TCRdb shows in-frame clones only, minus some. Among fewer than 250,000 clones, about 90% were seen once, and the ten largest hold about a tenth. The sequenced material came from PBMCs or T cells enriched from blood (not recorded which). The receptors stem from a man younger than 40 who had recovered from COVID-19.

This chain connects TRBV9 to TRBJ2-5; D not certain. Germline-derived CDR1 and CDR2 are SGDLS and YYNGEE. This CDR3 comprises 13 residues. Trimming removed 3 bases from V and 1 base from J, with 7 bases in between. The CDR3 protein is CASSEQTQETQYF. The CDR3 region has the DNA TGTGCCAGCAGCGAACAGACCCAAGAGACCCAGTACTTC. The full variable domain, rest sourced from reference TRBV9 and TRBJ2-5, is DSGVTQTPKHLITATGQRVTLRCSPRSGDLSVYWYQQSLDQGLQFLIQYYNGEERAKGNILERFSAQQFPDLHSELNLSSLELGDSALYFCASSEQTQETQYFGPGTRLLVL.

The CDR3 DNA sequence: TGTGCCAGCAGCGCGCGCGGAATCTCTGGGGCCAACGTCCTGACTTTC. This sequence encodes CASSARGISGANVLTF. The rearrangement uses TRBV11-3 and TRBJ2-6; D gene uncertain. Germline V gene data show CDR1 as SGHNT and CDR2 as YENEEA. Trimming took 5 bases from V and 0 from J, leaving 11 bases between them. CDR3 length equals 16 residues.

The gene calls are TRBV27 and TRBJ1-2; TRBD1 matches 7 bases. CDR1 and CDR2 (germline): MNHEY, SMNVEV (reference sequence). The CDR3 runs to 14 residues. V was pared by 3 bases and J by 5 bases, with 6 bases of the junction left unmatched. CDR3 DNA sequence: TGTGCCAGCAGTTTTTTGGGACAGATGTATGGCTACACCTTC. It is translated as CASSFLGQMYGYTF.

This clone was counted once. The rearrangement links TRBV10-3 to TRBJ1-1; the D gene is possibly TRBD1 (5 bases). The V end lost 5 bases, the J end lost 1 base, and 8 bases lay between the germline ends. Germline V CDR1 and CDR2: ENHRY, SYGVKD. The CDR3 covers 13 residues. This CDR3 is CAISSQENTEAFF. CDR3 nucleotides: TGTGCCATCAGTTCACAGGAGAACACTGAAGCTTTCTTT.

The rearrangement links TRBV13 to TRBJ2-2; 7 positions agree with TRBD2. CDR3 size: 15 residues. Germline V gene data show CDR1 as PRHDT and CDR2 as FYEKMQ (reference sequence). Germline trimming cut 5 bases from V and 1 base from J; bases unmatched to any gene: 4. The CDR3 DNA reads as TGTGCCAGCAGCATCAGCGGGAAGAACACCGGGGAGCTGTTTTTT. Its translation: CASSISGKNTGELFF.

J is TRBJ1-1 and V is TRBV5-6; D uncertain. The CDR3 loop spans 11 amino acids. From germline, CDR1 is SGHDT and CDR2 YYEEEE. Trimming stripped 2 bases from V and 7 bases from J, with 6 bases between. CDR3 in DNA: TGTGCCAGCAGCTTTGGCATTGAAGCTTTCTTT. Its protein is CASSFGIEAFF.

Notes on this clone: Different DNA sequences within this sample yield the same CDR3. The rearrangement links TRBV28 to TRBJ1-5, with D unresolved. CDR1 and CDR2 from the germline V gene are MDHEN and SYDVKM. CDR3 length equals 15 residues. The V gene lost 5 bases and the J gene lost 0 bases, with 11 bases spanning the gap. CDR3 sequence: CASSPPGYSNQPQHF. The CDR3 region has the DNA TGTGCCAGCAGTCCCCCGGGTTATAGCAATCAGCCCCAGCATTTT.

J is TRBJ2-2 and V is TRBV7-2; the D gene is possibly TRBD1 (6 bases). The CDR3 sequence is 13 residues long. Germline CDR1 and CDR2: SGHTA and FQGNSA. Trimming removed 6 bases from V and 6 bases from J, with 11 bases in between. The CDR3: CASSYRVPGELFF. The CDR3 bases are TGTGCCAGCAGTTACAGGGTCCCCGGGGAGCTGTTTTTT.

This chain joins TRBV3-1 (or the pseudogene TRBV3-2) and TRBJ1-4; the D is unclear. This CDR3 is 15 amino acids long. Per germline, CDR1 LGHDT and CDR2 YNNKEL (reference sequence). Trimming took off 0 bases at V and 8 bases at J, with 13 bases between the two ends. The CDR3 bases are TGTGCCAGCAGCCAAGACCGCCAGCTCGGGGAAAAACTGTTTTTT. Protein: CASSQDRQLGEKLFF.

The genes are TRBV29-1 and TRBJ2-1, with TRBD1 as a possible D gene (6 bases). Germline V gene lookup returns CDR1 SQVTM and CDR2 ANQGSEA. V lost 6 bases and J lost 10, with 16 bases in between. The length of the CDR3 is 12 residues. CDR3 nucleotides: TGCAGCGTACACAGGGAGTCGGGCGAGCAGTTCTTC. As protein: CSVHRESGEQFF.

This clone was detected once. V usage is TRBV5-1 and J usage is TRBJ2-2; weak D call: TRBD1 (5 bases). The V and J ends lost 4 bases and 0 bases respectively, with 13 bases between them. In germline, CDR1 is SGHRS, CDR2 YFSETQ. This CDR3 has 16 residues. CDR3 loop: CASSPRAGPNTGELFF. CDR3 nucleotide sequence: TGCGCCAGCAGCCCAAGGGCAGGGCCGAACACCGGGGAGCTGTTTTTT.

This clone was seen a handful of times. The CDR3, as DNA: TGCGCCAGCAGCCCAACAACAAAAAAGAACACTGAAGCTTTCTTT. Protein product: CASSPTTKKNTEAFF. V gene TRBV5-1 combines with J gene TRBJ1-1; unclear D gene. Trimming pared 4 bases from V and 1 base from J, leaving 14 bases between. Germline CDR1 is SGHRS and CDR2 is YFSETQ. This CDR3 has 15 amino acids.

The CDR3 nucleotides are TGTGCCAGCAGTGAGGAACAGGGAATCTTAAAGGGCTATGGCTACACCTTC. Translation: CASSEEQGILKGYGYTF. This rearrangement joins TRBV2 to TRBJ1-2, with a tentative D call TRBD1 (6 bases). Per the germline V gene, CDR1 is SNHLY and CDR2 is FYNNEI. V was cut by 3 bases and J by 4 bases, with 21 bases left in between. The CDR3 has 17 amino acids. Full variable domain (rest looked up from reference TRBV2 and TRBJ1-2): EPEVTQTPSHQVTQMGQEVILRCVPISNHLYFYWYRQILGQKVEFLVSFYNNEISEKSEIFDDQFSVERPDGSNFTLKIRSTKLEDSAMYFCASSEEQGILKGYGYTFGSGTRLTVV.

V usage is TRBV7-2 and J usage is TRBJ1-5; tentatively, D is TRBD1 (5 bases). V lost 3 bases to trimming and J lost 4 bases, with 7 bases between them. The germline V gene has CDR1 SGHTA and CDR2 FQGNSA. The CDR3 loop spans 13 amino acids. This chain's CDR3 is CASSFRGNQPQHF. In DNA, the CDR3 is TGTGCCAGCAGCTTTCGGGGGAATCAGCCCCAGCATTTT.

V and J are TRBV19 and TRBJ1-4, with 7 bases identical to TRBD1. The V and J ends lost 7 bases and 6 bases, in that order; junction bases with no gene match: 11. Germline CDR1 and CDR2: LNHDA and SQIVND (reference sequence). This CDR3 is built from 15 residues. CDR3 bases: TGTGCCAGTACCTCGGCGGGACAGACTCATGAAAAACTGTTTTTT. This gives the protein CASTSAGQTHEKLFF.

This clone appeared a few times. This chain uses TRBV6-5 with TRBJ1-2, with D tentatively TRBD1 (6 bases). This CDR3 comprises 16 residues. Germline CDR1 reads MNHEY; CDR2 reads SVGAGI. V was pared by 0 bases and J by 7 bases, with 18 bases between. CDR3 bases: TGTGCCAGCAGTTACTCGAACCTACAGGGAAAGGGTGGCTACACCTTC. It is translated as CASSYSNLQGKGGYTF.

For this clone: A junction end diverges from the germline sequence, so it may reflect a read error. The V and J genes are TRBV19 and TRBJ2-1; D is perhaps TRBD2 (5 bases). Per the germline V gene, CDR1 is LNHDA and CDR2 is SQIVND (reference sequence). The CDR3 totals 15 residues. The CDR3 coding sequence is TGTGCCAGTACTATAGGAGCGGCCCCATACAATGAGCAGTTCTTC. Translation gives CASTIGAAPYNEQFF.

The rearrangement uses TRBV7-9 and TRBJ1-1; 8 bases align to TRBD1. The CDR3 is 17 amino acids. J was trimmed by 0 bases and V by 5 bases; bases with no gene match: 11. CDR1 and CDR2 from the germline V gene are SEHNR and FQNEAQ (reference sequence). This CDR3 is CASSGPGTGEMNTEAFF. In nucleotides, the CDR3 is TGTGCCAGCAGCGGCCCCGGGACAGGAGAGATGAACACTGAAGCTTTCTTT.

The J gene is TRBJ2-5, the V gene TRBV5-1, with 8 bases identical to TRBD2. With 0 bases clipped from V and 5 bases from J, the junction kept 9 bases outside the gene matches. The CDR3 is 16 amino acids. Germline lookup yields CDR1 SGHRS and CDR2 YFSETQ. The CDR3 here is CASSLAPGGLGETQYF. In DNA, the CDR3 is TGCGCCAGCAGCTTGGCCCCGGGAGGGTTAGGGGAGACCCAGTACTTC.

V and J are TRBV5-6 and TRBJ2-7; a weak D match, TRBD1 (5 bases). The CDR3 is 14 amino acids. Trimming stripped 0 bases from V and 2 bases from J, with 9 bases between. Germline-derived CDR1 and CDR2 are SGHDT and YYEEEE. The CDR3 DNA reads TGTGCCAGCAGCTTGGGCAGGGTACCCTACGAGCAGTACTTC. This sequence encodes CASSLGRVPYEQYF. The whole variable domain, remainder taken from reference TRBV5-6 and TRBJ2-7, is DAGVTQSPTHLIKTRGQQVTLRCSPKSGHDTVSWYQQALGQGPQFIFQYYEEEERQRGNFPDRFSGHQFPNYSSELNVNALLLGDSALYLCASSLGRVPYEQYFGPGTRLTVT.

This sequence joins TRBV12-3 or TRBV12-4 and TRBJ1-2; no definite D call. CDR3 length equals 13 residues. V shed 1 base and J shed 6 bases, with 9 bases lying between them. This chain's CDR3 is CASSLGPQDGYTF. As DNA, the CDR3 is TGTGCCAGCAGTTTAGGACCTCAGGATGGCTACACCTTC.